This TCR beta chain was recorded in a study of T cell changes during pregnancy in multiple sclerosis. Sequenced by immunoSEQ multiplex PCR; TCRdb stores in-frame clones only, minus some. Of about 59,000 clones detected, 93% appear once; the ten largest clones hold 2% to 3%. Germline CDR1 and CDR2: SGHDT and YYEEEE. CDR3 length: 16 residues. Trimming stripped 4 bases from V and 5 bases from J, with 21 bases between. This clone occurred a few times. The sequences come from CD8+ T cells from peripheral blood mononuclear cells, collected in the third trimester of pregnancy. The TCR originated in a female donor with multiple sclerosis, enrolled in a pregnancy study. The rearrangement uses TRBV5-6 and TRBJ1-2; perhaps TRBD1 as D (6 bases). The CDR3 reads CASSILGHEALYGYTF. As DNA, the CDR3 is TGTGCCAGCAGCATACTGGGACACGAGGCGCTTTATGGCTACACCTTC.